Sequencing of this T cell receptor beta chain was carried out in a study of T cell changes during pregnancy in multiple sclerosis. The CDR3 is 16 amino acids. V lost 0 bases, J lost 6 bases, and 21 bases lay in between. Germline CDR1 reads GTSNPN; CDR2 reads SVGIG (reference sequence). TCRdb's copy holds only in-frame clones and misses some; the assay was immunoSEQ multiplex PCR. The sample includes 110,000 or so clones, approximately 94% seen only once; the top ten take 6% to 7%. Source: peripheral blood, taken before pregnancy. The chain is built from TRBV30 and TRBJ2-7; D unclear. This sequence originates from a female donor with multiple sclerosis, enrolled in a pregnancy study. CDR3 protein: CAWSVHPMSLGREQYF. CDR3 nucleotides: TGTGCCTGGAGTGTACACCCGATGTCCCTAGGTCGCGAGCAGTACTTC.